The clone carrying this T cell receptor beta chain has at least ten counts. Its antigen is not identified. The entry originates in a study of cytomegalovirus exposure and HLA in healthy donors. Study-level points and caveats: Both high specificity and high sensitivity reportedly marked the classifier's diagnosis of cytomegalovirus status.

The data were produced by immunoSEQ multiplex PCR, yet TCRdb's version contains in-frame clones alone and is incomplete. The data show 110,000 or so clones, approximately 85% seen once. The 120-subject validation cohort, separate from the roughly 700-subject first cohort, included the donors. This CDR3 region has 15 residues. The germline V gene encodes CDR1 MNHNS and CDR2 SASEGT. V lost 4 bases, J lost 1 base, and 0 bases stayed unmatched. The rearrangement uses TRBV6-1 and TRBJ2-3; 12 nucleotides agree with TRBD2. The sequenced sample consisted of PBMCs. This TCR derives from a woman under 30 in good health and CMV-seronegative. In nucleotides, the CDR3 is TGTGCCAGCAGTGGACTAGCGGGGGGCACAGATACGCAGTATTTT. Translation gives CASSGLAGGTDTQYF.